The rows below give T cell receptor beta chains drawn from one sample of a study of control samples from healthy donors and cancer patients. Some clones are missing from TCRdb's copy, which holds only in-frame ones; the method was immunoSEQ multiplex PCR. The repertoire holds approximately 97,000 clones, with around four fifths as singletons. Input material: blood. These receptors were taken from a man under 40 in good health. Both conserved end residues are part of each CDR3. Each record gives: J gene, D gene, V gene, clone size, CDR3 DNA, CDR3 protein. The D gene is left open where the match is weak. Clone size is stated in some rows and not others, as once, few, many or a class when expanded.

j_gene: TRBJ1-3
d_gene: NA
v_gene: TRBV27
abundance: NA
CDR3nt: TGTGCCAGCAGAAGGCACGGAACTGGAAACACCATATATTTT
CDR3aa: CASRRHGTGNTIYF

j_gene: TRBJ1-1
d_gene: NA
v_gene: TRBV5-1
abundance: NA
CDR3nt: TGCGCCAGCAGCTACTCCTTCGTCACTGAAGCTTTCTTT
CDR3aa: CASSYSFVTEAFF

j_gene: TRBJ2-6
d_gene: TRBD1
v_gene: TRBV19
abundance: NA
CDR3nt: TGTGCCAGTAGGCCGGGACAGACACACTCTGGGGCCAACGTCCTGACTTTC
CDR3aa: CASRPGQTHSGANVLTF

j_gene: TRBJ1-1
d_gene: NA
v_gene: TRBV30
abundance: NA
CDR3nt: TGTGCCTGGAGACCACCCAGGGGCAAGAACACTGAAGCTTTCTTT
CDR3aa: CAWRPPRGKNTEAFF

j_gene: TRBJ2-7
d_gene: NA
v_gene: TRBV5-1
abundance: NA
CDR3nt: TGCGCCAGCAGCTTTGGGACTGGTTCCTACGAGCAGTACTTC
CDR3aa: CASSFGTGSYEQYF

j_gene: TRBJ1-6
d_gene: NA
v_gene: TRBV27
abundance: few
CDR3nt: TGTGCCAGCAGTTTAAAGCAGGGCGCATATGATACACCCCTCCACTTT
CDR3aa: CASSLKQGAYDTPLHF

j_gene: TRBJ1-1
d_gene: NA
v_gene: TRBV12-5
abundance: NA
CDR3nt: TGTGCTAGTGGACAGGGACGTTTGAACACTGAAGCTTTCTTT
CDR3aa: CASGQGRLNTEAFF

j_gene: TRBJ2-3
d_gene: NA
v_gene: TRBV7-2
abundance: NA
CDR3nt: TGTGCCAGCAGCTTAGGGGGATTGACAGATACGCAGTATTTT
CDR3aa: CASSLGGLTDTQYF

j_gene: TRBJ1-1
d_gene: NA
v_gene: TRBV3-1/TRBV3-2
abundance: NA
CDR3nt: TGTGCCAGCAGCCACAGGGGAACTGCTGAAGCTTTCTTT
CDR3aa: CASSHRGTAEAFF

j_gene: TRBJ1-3
d_gene: NA
v_gene: TRBV11-2
abundance: large
CDR3nt: TGTGCCAGCAGCTTAACCGGGGGCCTCGGAAACACCATATATTTT
CDR3aa: CASSLTGGLGNTIYF

j_gene: TRBJ1-6
d_gene: NA
v_gene: TRBV2
abundance: medium-sized
CDR3nt: TGTGCCAGCAGTGAACTCGGCAGGGTGAAGTCACCCCTCCACTTT
CDR3aa: CASSELGRVKSPLHF

j_gene: TRBJ2-2
d_gene: NA
v_gene: TRBV5-5
abundance: NA
CDR3nt: TGTGCCAGCAGCCGAGCTACCGGGGAGCTGTTTTTT
CDR3aa: CASSRATGELFF

j_gene: TRBJ1-2
d_gene: TRBD1
v_gene: TRBV9
abundance: NA
CDR3nt: TGTGCCAGCAGCGTAGGAGGGACAGGGGGTATCTATGGCTACACCTTC
CDR3aa: CASSVGGTGGIYGYTF

j_gene: TRBJ2-1
d_gene: NA
v_gene: TRBV5-1
abundance: NA
CDR3nt: TGCGCCAGCAGCTGGGGAGAGCCCTCCTACAATGAGCAGTTCTTC
CDR3aa: CASSWGEPSYNEQFF

j_gene: TRBJ1-2
d_gene: TRBD1
v_gene: TRBV6-6
abundance: NA
CDR3nt: TGTGCCAGCAGCCACAGGGGGCGGGACGATGGCTACACCTTC
CDR3aa: CASSHRGRDDGYTF

j_gene: TRBJ1-3
d_gene: TRBD1
v_gene: TRBV9
abundance: NA
CDR3nt: TGTGCCAGCAGCGAGACAGGGGGAAGTGACACCATATATTTT
CDR3aa: CASSETGGSDTIYF

j_gene: TRBJ1-5
d_gene: NA
v_gene: TRBV7-2
abundance: NA
CDR3nt: TGTGCCAGCAGCTTGGGGATGACAGGACAGCCCCAGCATTTT
CDR3aa: CASSLGMTGQPQHF

j_gene: TRBJ2-2
d_gene: NA
v_gene: TRBV19
abundance: few
CDR3nt: TGTGCCAGTAGTATAGACAGGGGAACCGGGGAGCTGTTTTTT
CDR3aa: CASSIDRGTGELFF

j_gene: TRBJ1-5
d_gene: NA
v_gene: TRBV27
abundance: NA
CDR3nt: TGTGCCAGCAGCACGAGTACAGGGACGATGGGTAGCAATCAGCCCCAGCATTTT
CDR3aa: CASSTSTGTMGSNQPQHF

j_gene: TRBJ1-1
d_gene: NA
v_gene: TRBV6-6
abundance: NA
CDR3nt: TGTGCCAGCACCGACCTTGGGAGGGAAGCTTTCTTT
CDR3aa: CASTDLGREAFF

j_gene: TRBJ2-1
d_gene: NA
v_gene: TRBV5-1
abundance: NA
CDR3nt: TGCGCCAGCAGCCCCGATGCAGTGGACAGCTCCTACAATGAGCAGTTCTTC
CDR3aa: CASSPDAVDSSYNEQFF

j_gene: TRBJ1-2
d_gene: NA
v_gene: TRBV30
abundance: NA
CDR3nt: TGTGCCTGGATATGGGGCGCGAGTGGCTACACCTTC
CDR3aa: CAWIWGASGYTF

j_gene: TRBJ1-1
d_gene: TRBD1
v_gene: TRBV30
abundance: NA
CDR3nt: TGTGCCTGGAGTGTACGGGACAGTTTATCATTTAACACTGAAGCTTTCTTT
CDR3aa: CAWSVRDSLSFNTEAFF

j_gene: TRBJ1-1
d_gene: NA
v_gene: TRBV5-5
abundance: NA
CDR3nt: TGTGCCAGCAGCTTGGACTCTGGGTGGGCTGAAGCTTTCTTT
CDR3aa: CASSLDSGWAEAFF

j_gene: TRBJ2-7
d_gene: NA
v_gene: TRBV7-9
abundance: NA
CDR3nt: TGTGCCAGCAGCTTCGCCCCACAGGACTACGAGCAGTACTTC
CDR3aa: CASSFAPQDYEQYF

j_gene: TRBJ1-2
d_gene: NA
v_gene: TRBV19
abundance: NA
CDR3nt: TGTGCCAGTAGTAGGGGGGGCTATGGCTACACCTTC
CDR3aa: CASSRGGYGYTF

j_gene: TRBJ1-4
d_gene: NA
v_gene: TRBV18
abundance: NA
CDR3nt: TGTGCCAGCTCATACACAGGGACTAATGAAAAACTGTTTTTT
CDR3aa: CASSYTGTNEKLFF

j_gene: TRBJ1-4
d_gene: NA
v_gene: TRBV30
abundance: NA
CDR3nt: TGTGCCTGGAGTGTAGGGGGGAATGAAAAACTGTTTTTT
CDR3aa: CAWSVGGNEKLFF

j_gene: TRBJ2-5
d_gene: NA
v_gene: TRBV12-3/TRBV12-4
abundance: few
CDR3nt: TGTGCCAGCCTCCTATCAGAGACCCAGTACTTC
CDR3aa: CASLLSETQYF

j_gene: TRBJ1-3
d_gene: TRBD1
v_gene: TRBV30
abundance: NA
CDR3nt: TGTGCCTGGAGGGACACAGGGGCGGCTGGAAACACCATATATTTT
CDR3aa: CAWRDTGAAGNTIYF

j_gene: TRBJ2-4
d_gene: TRBD1
v_gene: TRBV6-1
abundance: NA
CDR3nt: TGTGCCAGCAGTGAAGGGCAGGGGGCGGGCATTCAGTACTTC
CDR3aa: CASSEGQGAGIQYF

j_gene: TRBJ1-6
d_gene: NA
v_gene: TRBV5-1
abundance: NA
CDR3nt: TGCGCCAGCAGCTCGGGGGATTCACCCCTCCACTTT
CDR3aa: CASSSGDSPLHF

j_gene: TRBJ1-5
d_gene: TRBD1
v_gene: TRBV19
abundance: NA
CDR3nt: TGTGCCAGTAGGGGGACAGGGAGAAATCAGCCCCAGCATTTT
CDR3aa: CASRGTGRNQPQHF

j_gene: TRBJ1-2
d_gene: NA
v_gene: TRBV7-9
abundance: NA
CDR3nt: TGTGCCAGCAGCCCAAACAGTGTGGAGTACTATGGCTACACCTTC
CDR3aa: CASSPNSVEYYGYTF

j_gene: TRBJ1-2
d_gene: NA
v_gene: TRBV6-5
abundance: NA
CDR3nt: TGTGCCAGCAGGGTAGCTAACTATGGCTACACCTTC
CDR3aa: CASRVANYGYTF

j_gene: TRBJ1-5
d_gene: NA
v_gene: TRBV25-1
abundance: NA
CDR3nt: TGTGCCAGCAGTGAATTAGGAGATAATCAGCCCCAGCATTTT
CDR3aa: CASSELGDNQPQHF

j_gene: TRBJ1-2
d_gene: NA
v_gene: TRBV3-1/TRBV3-2
abundance: NA
CDR3nt: TGTGCCAGCAGCCAAGTCGCTACGAGTAACTATGGCTACACCTTC
CDR3aa: CASSQVATSNYGYTF

j_gene: TRBJ2-3
d_gene: NA
v_gene: TRBV15
abundance: NA
CDR3nt: TGTGCCACCAGCAGAGATCTCGTCCCAGATACGCAGTATTTT
CDR3aa: CATSRDLVPDTQYF

j_gene: TRBJ1-1
d_gene: NA
v_gene: TRBV11-2
abundance: few
CDR3nt: TGTGCCAGCAGCTTTAATATGAACACTGAAGCTTTCTTT
CDR3aa: CASSFNMNTEAFF

j_gene: TRBJ1-2
d_gene: NA
v_gene: TRBV11-2
abundance: NA
CDR3nt: TGTGCCGGCAGCAAAGGTGGGGGGGACGGCTACACCTTC
CDR3aa: CAGSKGGGDGYTF

j_gene: TRBJ2-2
d_gene: NA
v_gene: TRBV2
abundance: NA
CDR3nt: TGTGCCAGCAGTGGTGACAGTCTCACCGGGGAGCTGTTTTTT
CDR3aa: CASSGDSLTGELFF

j_gene: TRBJ2-2
d_gene: NA
v_gene: TRBV5-6
abundance: NA
CDR3nt: TGTGCCAGCAGCTTGGGGACTTTTACGAACACCGGGGAGCTGTTTTTT
CDR3aa: CASSLGTFTNTGELFF

j_gene: TRBJ1-5
d_gene: NA
v_gene: TRBV30
abundance: NA
CDR3nt: TGTGCCTGGAGTTCATCAGACAATCAGCCCCAGCATTTT
CDR3aa: CAWSSSDNQPQHF

j_gene: TRBJ1-3
d_gene: NA
v_gene: TRBV5-1
abundance: NA
CDR3nt: TGCGCCAGCAGCCCAGGGACTGCCTCTGGAAACACCATATATTTT
CDR3aa: CASSPGTASGNTIYF

j_gene: TRBJ1-5
d_gene: NA
v_gene: TRBV3-1/TRBV3-2
abundance: NA
CDR3nt: TGTGCCAGCAGCCAAGATTTGAATCAGCCCCAGCATTTT
CDR3aa: CASSQDLNQPQHF

j_gene: TRBJ2-7
d_gene: TRBD1
v_gene: TRBV7-8
abundance: NA
CDR3nt: TGTGCCAGCAGCTCGGCCGGGACAGGGTCCTACGAGCAGTACTTC
CDR3aa: CASSSAGTGSYEQYF

j_gene: TRBJ2-2
d_gene: NA
v_gene: TRBV28
abundance: NA
CDR3nt: TGTGCCAGCAGCCTGTGGAACACCGGGGAGCTGTTTTTT
CDR3aa: CASSLWNTGELFF

j_gene: TRBJ2-7
d_gene: NA
v_gene: TRBV6-1
abundance: NA
CDR3nt: TGTGCCAGCAGTGAAGGAAACGCCAGATACGAGCAGTACTTC
CDR3aa: CASSEGNARYEQYF

j_gene: TRBJ1-5
d_gene: NA
v_gene: TRBV5-4
abundance: few
CDR3nt: TGTGCCAGCAGCAGGGACAGCAATCAGCCCCAGCATTTT
CDR3aa: CASSRDSNQPQHF

j_gene: TRBJ1-5
d_gene: NA
v_gene: TRBV6-6
abundance: NA
CDR3nt: TGTGCCAGCAGTTACCAGGGACCGGCTCCCCCCCAGCATTTT
CDR3aa: CASSYQGPAPPQHF

j_gene: TRBJ2-7
d_gene: TRBD2
v_gene: TRBV30
abundance: NA
CDR3nt: TGTGCCTGGAGGCGGGGGAGATCCTACGAGCAGTACTTC
CDR3aa: CAWRRGRSYEQYF

j_gene: TRBJ2-5
d_gene: NA
v_gene: TRBV27
abundance: NA
CDR3nt: TGTGCCAGCAGTTTACTAGGCAGAGGGGAGACCCAGTACTTC
CDR3aa: CASSLLGRGETQYF

j_gene: TRBJ2-1
d_gene: NA
v_gene: TRBV29-1
abundance: NA
CDR3nt: TGCAGCGGGGGGTCAGGGGCCAATGAGCAGTTCTTC
CDR3aa: CSGGSGANEQFF

j_gene: TRBJ2-3
d_gene: TRBD2
v_gene: TRBV7-9
abundance: NA
CDR3nt: TGTGCCAGCAGCTTAGGGCTAGCGGGGGCCCCCAACACAGATACGCAGTATTTT
CDR3aa: CASSLGLAGAPNTDTQYF

j_gene: TRBJ1-5
d_gene: NA
v_gene: TRBV30
abundance: NA
CDR3nt: TGTGCCTGGAGTAGTGGAGGGGTCATCAATCAGCCCCAGCATTTT
CDR3aa: CAWSSGGVINQPQHF

j_gene: TRBJ2-7
d_gene: TRBD1
v_gene: TRBV6-5
abundance: NA
CDR3nt: TGTGCCAGCAGTTACTGGGGACAGAACTACGAGCAGTACTTC
CDR3aa: CASSYWGQNYEQYF

j_gene: TRBJ2-1
d_gene: TRBD1
v_gene: TRBV19
abundance: NA
CDR3nt: TGTGCCAGTAGTGTTACAGGGGGCCAGCACAATGAGCAGTTCTTC
CDR3aa: CASSVTGGQHNEQFF

j_gene: TRBJ1-2
d_gene: NA
v_gene: TRBV14
abundance: NA
CDR3nt: TGTGCCAGCAGCCAAGAATCCCAGAACTATGGCTACACCTTC
CDR3aa: CASSQESQNYGYTF

j_gene: TRBJ1-6
d_gene: TRBD1
v_gene: TRBV12-5
abundance: NA
CDR3nt: TGTGCTAGTGGTTTGGTACCGATCTTGTGGGACAGGAAAATAACTAATTCACCCCTCCACTTT
CDR3aa: CASGLVPILWDRKITNSPLHF